This T cell receptor (beta chain) was found in a study of cytomegalovirus exposure and HLA in healthy donors. Germline CDR1 is SGHAT and CDR2 is FQNNGV. V was clipped by 1 base and J by 0 bases, with 10 bases between them. The CDR3 is 16 residues long. Points on this clone: Its specificity is not known.

It was with 60 Vbeta and 13 Jbeta primers that the PCR ran. TCRdb's table, derived via immunoSEQ multiplex PCR, lists solely in-frame clones and lacks some. The sample comprises about 140,000 clones, 76% of which are singletons, and 3.1% rests with the top ten. General study findings and limits: Across donors, sequencing depth was assumed by presence/absence analyses to be roughly uniform. When a later analysis was performed, an Asian-associated ancestry cluster reportedly had fewer N-insertions than the roughly 730-donor mean. The sole available immune exposure information was CMV serostatus. Most TCR beta V segments were productive about 87% or about 30% of the time in an earlier analysis.

Material for sequencing was PBMCs. This TCR derives from a man between 35 and 55 years old in good health and CMV-seronegative. The V and J genes are TRBV11-2 and TRBJ2-1, with D perhaps matching TRBD2 (6 bases). The CDR3, as DNA: TGTGCCAGCAGCTTAGTGATCGGGAGCTCCTACAATGAGCAGTTCTTC. Residues: CASSLVIGSSYNEQFF.